Presented here are 32 T cell receptor beta chains from one specimen sequenced in a study of cytomegalovirus exposure and HLA in healthy donors. The PCR ran on 60 Vbeta and 13 Jbeta primers. Data came from immunoSEQ multiplex PCR; TCRdb stores just in-frame clones and leaves some out. The sample holds just over 85,000 clones, around three quarters seen once. The specimen was PBMCs. The origin of the receptors is a man between 35 and 55 years old in good health and CMV-seronegative.

The chain links TRBV6-5 to TRBJ2-5; possibly TRBD2 for D (6 bases). Germline V gene sequence: CDR1 MNHEY, CDR2 SVGAGI. V shed 4 bases and J shed 0 bases, with 9 bases lying between them. This CDR3 has 14 amino acids. The CDR3 DNA reads as TGTGCCAGCAGTTCGGGCGGGGACCAAGAGACCCAGTACTTC. Translating gives CASSSGGDQETQYF.

The chain joins TRBV5-1 to TRBJ2-5, with D possibly TRBD2 on 6 matching bases. With 5 bases removed from V and 5 bases from J, the gap between germline ends came to 10 bases. Germline loops: CDR1 SGHRS, CDR2 YFSETQ. The CDR3 has 12 residues. CDR3: CASRRGGETQYF. CDR3 sequence (DNA): TGCGCCAGCAGGCGGGGAGGCGAGACCCAGTACTTC.

The chain combines TRBV6-5 with TRBJ2-7, with 7 bases identical to TRBD1. The CDR3 extends over 15 amino acids. Trimming removed 3 bases from V and 2 bases from J; junction bases left unmatched: 7. Germline V gives CDR1 MNHEY, CDR2 SVGAGI. CDR3 bases: TGTGCCAGCAGTTATACCGGGACAGCGGCCTACGAGCAGTACTTC. Translated: CASSYTGTAAYEQYF.

This chain uses TRBV7-2 with TRBJ1-3; possible D gene TRBD1, 5 bases. Germline V lookup: CDR1 SGHTA, CDR2 FQGNSA. The CDR3 has 16 residues. V lost 5 bases and J 0 bases, leaving 14 bases between the germline ends. The CDR3 DNA follows: TGTGCCAGCAGCCAACCAGGGTATCGCTCTGGAAACACCATATATTTT. This gives the protein CASSQPGYRSGNTIYF.

The chain uses TRBV5-1 and TRBJ1-2; no firm D call. Germline CDR1 reads SGHRS; CDR2 reads YFSETQ. Trimming took off 7 bases at V and 8 bases at J, with 15 bases between the two ends. The CDR3 runs to 12 residues. The chain's CDR3 is CASGLGGGGYTF. The CDR3 DNA reads TGCGCCAGCGGCCTAGGAGGCGGGGGCTACACCTTC.

The V and J genes are TRBV2 and TRBJ2-3, with a weak D call TRBD2 (5 bases). The CDR3 contains 15 residues. Per germline, CDR1 SNHLY and CDR2 FYNNEI. V was cut by 4 bases and J by 2 bases, with 13 bases left in between. The CDR3 loop reads CASSGTVQATDTQYF. In nucleotides, the CDR3 is TGTGCCAGCAGTGGGACTGTTCAGGCCACAGATACGCAGTATTTT. The entire variable domain, with the rest obtained from reference TRBV2 and TRBJ2-3, is as follows: EPEVTQTPSHQVTQMGQEVILRCVPISNHLYFYWYRQILGQKVEFLVSFYNNEISEKSEIFDDQFSVERPDGSNFTLKIRSTKLEDSAMYFCASSGTVQATDTQYFGPGTRLTVL.

The gene calls are TRBV6-5 and TRBJ1-2; 11 bases map to TRBD1. Germline CDR1 MNHEY, CDR2 SVGAGI. Trimming removed 5 bases from V and 8 bases from J; junction bases left unmatched: 10. The CDR3 consists of 15 residues. The CDR3 protein is CASSRRDRGSGGYTF. CDR3 nucleotides: TGTGCCAGCAGTCGTAGGGACAGGGGGTCGGGAGGCTACACCTTC.

The chain couples TRBV7-3 to TRBJ2-1; D is possibly TRBD2 (5 bases). The CDR3 spans 15 residues. Germline loops: CDR1 SGHTA, CDR2 FQGTGA. V was clipped by 4 bases and J by 9 bases, with 19 bases between them. CDR3 loop: CASSSGLGWTTEQFF. In nucleotides, the CDR3 is TGTGCCAGCAGCTCCGGACTCGGATGGACCACTGAGCAGTTCTTC. Using reference TRBV7-3 and TRBJ2-1 for the parts outside the CDR3, the full variable domain is GAGVSQTPSNKVTEKGKYVELRCDPISGHTALYWYRQSLGQGPEFLIYFQGTGAADDSGLPNDRFFAVRPEGSVSTLKIQRTERGDSAVYLCASSSGLGWTTEQFFGPGTRLTVL.

V is TRBV5-1 and J is TRBJ2-7; TRBD2 matches 10 bases. The CDR3 sequence is 15 residues long. The trim removed 0 bases at V and 6 bases at J, leaving 6 bases unmatched. Germline CDR1 is SGHRS and CDR2 is YFSETQ. CDR3 in DNA: TGCGCCAGCAGCTTGGGAGCGGGGGGGATAAGCGAGCAGTACTTC. Its protein is CASSLGAGGISEQYF.

The V call is TRBV6-1, the J call TRBJ2-2, with D unresolved. Trimming took off 4 bases at V and 1 base at J, with 16 bases between the two ends. The CDR3 runs to 17 residues. Germline CDR1 is MNHNS and CDR2 is SASEGT. CDR3 amino acids: CASSAEVVRWNTGELFF. In nucleotides, the CDR3 is TGTGCCAGCAGTGCTGAGGTGGTGAGGTGGAACACCGGGGAGCTGTTTTTT.

This clone was counted only a few times. J is TRBJ1-1 and V is TRBV7-3; unclear D gene. The ends were cut back, 5 bases at V and 1 base at J, with 8 bases in the middle. This CDR3 is built from 13 residues. The germline gives CDR1 SGHTA, CDR2 FQGTGA. This chain's CDR3 is CASSPGGNTEAFF. The CDR3 DNA sequence: TGTGCCAGCAGCCCCGGTGGGAACACTGAAGCTTTCTTT. Looking up the rest from reference TRBV7-3 and TRBJ1-1 gives the full variable domain: GAGVSQTPSNKVTEKGKYVELRCDPISGHTALYWYRQSLGQGPEFLIYFQGTGAADDSGLPNDRFFAVRPEGSVSTLKIQRTERGDSAVYLCASSPGGNTEAFFGQGTRLTVV.

V is TRBV11-1 and J is TRBJ2-7, with 7 bases lining up with TRBD1. This CDR3 is 14 amino acids long. Germline-derived CDR1 and CDR2 are SGHAT and FQDESV (reference sequence). The J segment lost 1 base and the V segment lost 2 bases, leaving 2 bases of the junction unmatched. This CDR3 reads CASSLTGVSYEQYF. The CDR3 bases are TGTGCCAGCAGCTTAACAGGGGTGTCCTACGAGCAGTACTTC.

This clone has more than one count but fewer than ten. The gene calls are TRBV6-5 and TRBJ2-5; 9 nucleotides line up with TRBD1. The closer fit of TRBJ2-7 to the DNA end suggests the J call may be wrong. This CDR3 is 15 amino acids long. CDR1 and CDR2 from the germline V gene are MNHEY and SVGAGI. This chain's CDR3 is CASSTRQGVTYEQYF. Written as DNA, the CDR3 is TGTGCCAGCAGTACCCGACAGGGGGTTACCTACGAGCAGTACTTC.

The chain employs TRBV27 and TRBJ2-5, with TRBD2 matching over 9 bases. CDR3 length: 15 amino acids. J was trimmed by 4 bases and V by 0 bases; bases with no gene match: 3. In germline, CDR1 is MNHEY, CDR2 SMNVEV (reference sequence). CDR3 in amino acids: CASSLSRRGGETQYF. The CDR3 region has the DNA TGTGCCAGCAGTTTATCGAGGCGGGGGGGAGAGACCCAGTACTTC.

The chain links TRBV4-2 to TRBJ1-1, with D possibly TRBD1 on 6 matching bases. V lost 0 bases, J lost 1 base, and 15 bases lay in between. The CDR3 extends over 17 amino acids. From germline, CDR1 is LGHNA and CDR2 YNFKEQ. Here the CDR3 reads CASSQEGGRKKNTEAFF. The DNA of the CDR3 is TGTGCCAGCAGCCAAGAGGGGGGGCGTAAAAAGAACACTGAAGCTTTCTTT.

The rearrangement uses TRBV7-2 and TRBJ2-7, with TRBD2 matching over 8 bases. The CDR3 has 17 amino acids. The V and J ends lost 4 bases and 2 bases, in that order; junction bases with no gene match: 13. Germline values: CDR1 SGHTA, CDR2 FQGNSA. The CDR3 nucleotides are TGTGCCAGCAGCTCGCGTCCGGGGGGCGGGGGGACCTACGAGCAGTACTTC. Translated: CASSSRPGGGGTYEQYF.

This clone was recorded once. The V call is TRBV30, the J call TRBJ2-3; D not certain. CDR3 size: 18 residues. Germline assignment: CDR1 GTSNPN and CDR2 SVGIG (reference sequence). V gave up 1 base and J gave up 4 bases, with 24 bases separating them. CDR3 sequence (DNA): TGTGCCTGGAGTGCCCGACCCGGAAATGAGGTGTGGGCAGATACGCAGTATTTT. This codes for CAWSARPGNEVWADTQYF.

Worth noting for this clone: The germline gene is not matched at one end of the junction; a read error may be the cause. V usage is TRBV7-9 and J usage is TRBJ1-2; unclear D gene. The CDR3 runs to 11 residues. Per germline, CDR1 SEHNR and CDR2 FQNEAQ (reference sequence). As DNA, the CDR3 is TGTGCCAGCAGCTCCCCGGGAGGGCAAATCTTC. It is translated as CASSSPGGQIF.

This rearrangement joins TRBV6-5 to TRBJ2-7, with 8 bases that match TRBD2. Looked up from germline, CDR1 is MNHEY and CDR2 is SVGAGI. This CDR3 region has 15 residues. V trimming: 0 bases; J trimming: 0 bases; junction bases outside the gene matches: 1. CDR3 nucleotides: TGTGCCAGCAGTTACTCTAGCGGGGCCTCCTACGAGCAGTACTTC. The encoded protein is CASSYSSGASYEQYF.

The rearrangement joins TRBV29-1 to TRBJ2-1, with 10 bases fitting TRBD2. The CDR3 sequence is 14 residues long. The germline V gene encodes CDR1 SQVTM and CDR2 ANQGSEA. Unmatched junction bases numbered 7, after V lost 2 bases and J lost 9 bases. The CDR3 nucleotides are TGCAGCGTTGAAACTAGCGGGGTCCCAATTGAGCAGTTCTTC. Protein: CSVETSGVPIEQFF.

This chain uses TRBV25-1 with TRBJ1-4; tentative D call: TRBD1 (5 bases). The CDR3 loop spans 14 amino acids. Deletions cut 2 bases from V and 7 bases from J, with 11 bases between. CDR1 MGHDK and CDR2 SYGVNS come from the germline V gene. CDR3 sequence reads: CASSESGAGEKLFF. CDR3 bases: TGTGCCAGCAGTGAAAGTGGGGCCGGTGAAAAACTGTTTTTT. Based on the CDR3 plus reference TRBV25-1 and TRBJ1-4, the full variable domain is EADIYQTPRYLVIGTGKKITLECSQTMGHDKMYWYQQDPGMELHLIHYSYGVNSTEKGDLSSESTVSRIRTEHFPLTLESARPSHTSQYLCASSESGAGEKLFFGSGTQLSVL.

The rearrangement joins TRBV16 to TRBJ1-2, with a tentative D call TRBD1 (5 bases). Germline-derived CDR1 and CDR2 are KGHSY and FQNENV. The length of the CDR3 is 15 residues. V lost 0 bases to trimming and J lost 4 bases, with 12 bases between them. CDR3: CASSQSRGAGYGYTF. CDR3 DNA sequence: TGTGCCAGCAGCCAATCGCGGGGCGCGGGCTATGGCTACACCTTC.

The V gene is TRBV6-5, the J gene TRBJ2-1; 10 nucleotides agree with TRBD1. The CDR3 has 15 amino acids. Germline trimming cut 2 bases from V and 4 bases from J; bases unmatched to any gene: 2. The germline V gene encodes CDR1 MNHEY and CDR2 SVGAGI. In DNA form, the CDR3 reads TGTGCCAGCAGTTACGGACAGGGGGTTTACAATGAGCAGTTCTTC. This sequence encodes CASSYGQGVYNEQFF.

V usage is TRBV4-1 and J usage is TRBJ2-2; the D is unclear. The length of the CDR3 is 15 residues. V was clipped by 4 bases and J by 6 bases, with 15 bases between them. Per the germline V gene, CDR1 is MGHRA and CDR2 is YSYEKL. CDR3 sequence reads: CASSPAHPEAGELFF. The CDR3 DNA is TGCGCCAGCAGCCCCGCGCACCCCGAGGCCGGGGAGCTGTTTTTT.

This sequence joins TRBV25-1 and TRBJ1-4, with 10 bases matching TRBD1. With 3 bases clipped from V and 8 bases from J, the junction kept 6 bases outside the gene matches. CDR1 and CDR2 from the germline V gene are MGHDK and SYGVNS. The CDR3 totals 15 residues. The CDR3 sequence: CASSDPTGGNEKLFF. The CDR3 DNA is TGTGCCAGCAGTGACCCGACAGGGGGCAACGAAAAACTGTTTTTT.

The sample holds a few counts of this clone. The chain couples TRBV21-1 to TRBJ2-3; the DNA was not used to check the table's D call, TRBD2. TRBV21-1 is a pseudogene locus. CDR3 length equals 11 residues. The CDR3 nucleotides are TGTGCCAGCGCGGGGGAAGGTACGCAGTATTTT. This translates into CASAGEGTQYF.

The rearrangement uses TRBV7-9 and TRBJ1-1; D gene unclear. The CDR3 has 13 amino acids. Germline assignment: CDR1 SEHNR and CDR2 FQNEAQ (reference sequence). Trimming cost V 2 bases and J 3 bases, with 7 bases left between them. The CDR3 DNA sequence: TGTGCCAGCAGCTTACAAGAGGACACTGAAGCTTTCTTT. It is translated as CASSLQEDTEAFF. Full variable domain (outside the CDR3, taken from reference TRBV7-9 and TRBJ1-1): DTGVSQNPRHKITKRGQNVTFRCDPISEHNRLYWYRQTLGQGPEFLTYFQNEAQLEKSRLLSDRFSAERPKGSFSTLEIQRTEQGDSAMYLCASSLQEDTEAFFGQGTRLTVV.

The V call is TRBV7-2, the J call TRBJ1-6, with D possibly TRBD1 on 6 matching bases. The CDR3 consists of 16 residues. Deletions cut 2 bases from V and 6 bases from J, with 14 bases between. Germline V gene lookup returns CDR1 SGHTA and CDR2 FQGNSA. In DNA, the CDR3 is TGTGCCAGCAGCTTACTAGGGGGTGTTCCTAATTCACCCCTCCACTTT. This translates into CASSLLGGVPNSPLHF.

The V and J genes are TRBV6-1 and TRBJ2-7; D is undetermined. V lost 3 bases and J lost 3, with 6 bases in between. This CDR3 spans 12 amino acids. CDR1 and CDR2 (germline): MNHNS, SASEGT. The CDR3 region has the DNA TGTGCCAGCAGTGACCTTCGCTACGAGCAGTACTTC. Amino acid sequence: CASSDLRYEQYF.

This sequence joins TRBV7-6 and TRBJ2-3; TRBD2 matches at 7 bases. The V gene's germline CDR1 is SGHVS and CDR2 FNYEAQ. The V segment lost 4 bases and the J segment 2 bases; nucleotides outside the gene matches: 3. This CDR3 has 14 residues. CDR3 loop: CASSSSGVTDTQYF. Written as DNA, the CDR3 is TGTGCCAGCAGCTCTAGCGGCGTCACAGATACGCAGTATTTT. Combining the CDR3 with reference TRBV7-6 and TRBJ2-3 gives the whole variable domain GAGVSQSPRYKVTKRGQDVALRCDPISGHVSLYWYRQALGQGPEFLTYFNYEAQQDKSGLPNDRFSAERPEGSISTLTIQRTEQRDSAMYRCASSSSGVTDTQYFGPGTRLTVL.

The chain uses TRBV4-1 and TRBJ2-1; D is possibly TRBD1 (6 bases). Germline CDR1 MGHRA, CDR2 YSYEKL. V lost 2 bases and J 5 bases, leaving 10 bases between the germline ends. The CDR3 is 14 residues long. The CDR3, as DNA: TGCGCCAGCAGCCAACGGGACACCGACAATGAGCAGTTCTTC. Amino acids: CASSQRDTDNEQFF.

This clone turned up a few times. CDR3 loop: CASSLQGRGGPLHF. CDR3 DNA sequence: TGTGCCAGCAGCTTACAGGGCCGGGGAGGACCCCTCCACTTT. V and J are TRBV7-2 and TRBJ1-6, with D possibly being TRBD1 (5 bases). CDR3 length: 14 amino acids. V was trimmed by 2 bases and J by 12 bases, leaving 14 bases between them. The germline gives CDR1 SGHTA, CDR2 FQGNSA.